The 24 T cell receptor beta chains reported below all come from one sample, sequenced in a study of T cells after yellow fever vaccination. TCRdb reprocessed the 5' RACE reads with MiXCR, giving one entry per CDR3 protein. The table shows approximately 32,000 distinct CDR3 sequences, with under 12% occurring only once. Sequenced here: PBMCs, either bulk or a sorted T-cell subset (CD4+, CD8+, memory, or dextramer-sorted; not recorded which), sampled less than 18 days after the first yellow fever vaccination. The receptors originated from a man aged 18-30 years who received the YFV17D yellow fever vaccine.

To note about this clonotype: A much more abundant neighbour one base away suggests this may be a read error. CDR3 amino acids: CASSLGPSSSYNEQFF. CDR3 DNA: TGCGCCAGCAGCTTGGGACCCTCTTCCTCCTACAATGAGCAGTTCTTC. J is TRBJ2-1 and V is TRBV5-1, with no clear D. The length of the CDR3 is 16 residues. Trimming removed 0 bases from V and 0 bases from J, with 10 bases in between. Germline-derived CDR1 and CDR2 are SGHRS and YFSETQ.

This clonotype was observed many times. The CDR3 sequence is CASMGTGGTGELFF. CDR3 nucleotide sequence: TGTGCCAGCATGGGGACAGGGGGAACCGGGGAGCTGTTTTTT. The J gene is TRBJ2-2, the V gene TRBV6-1; 11 bases fit TRBD1. CDR1 MNHNS and CDR2 SASEGT come from the germline V gene. Trimming at V came to 7 bases and at J to 5 bases, leaving 3 bases not matched to a gene. The CDR3 is 14 amino acids.

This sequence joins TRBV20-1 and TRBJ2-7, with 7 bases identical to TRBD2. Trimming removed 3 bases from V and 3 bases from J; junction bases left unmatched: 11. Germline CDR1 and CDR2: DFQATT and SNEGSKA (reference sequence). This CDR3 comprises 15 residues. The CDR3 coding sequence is TGCAGTGCTAGGGGCGGGGCAGCGGGGATCTACGAGCAGTACTTC. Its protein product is CSARGGAAGIYEQYF.

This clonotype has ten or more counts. CDR3 loop: CASRPRGPNTGELFF. CDR3 coding DNA: TGTGCCAGCAGACCGAGGGGGCCGAACACCGGGGAGCTGTTTTTT. The chain has TRBV5-5 and TRBJ2-2, with 7 bases aligning to TRBD1. The CDR3 runs 15 residues. Germline loops: CDR1 SGHKS, CDR2 YYEKEE (reference sequence). V was pared by 5 bases and J by 0 bases, with 4 bases of the junction left unmatched.

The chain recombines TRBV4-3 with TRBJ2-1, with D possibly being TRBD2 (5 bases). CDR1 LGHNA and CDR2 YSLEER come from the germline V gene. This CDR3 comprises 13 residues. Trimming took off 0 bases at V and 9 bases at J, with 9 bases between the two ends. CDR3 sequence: CASSQDRGFEQFF. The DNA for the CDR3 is TGCGCCAGCAGCCAAGATCGGGGATTTGAGCAGTTCTTC.

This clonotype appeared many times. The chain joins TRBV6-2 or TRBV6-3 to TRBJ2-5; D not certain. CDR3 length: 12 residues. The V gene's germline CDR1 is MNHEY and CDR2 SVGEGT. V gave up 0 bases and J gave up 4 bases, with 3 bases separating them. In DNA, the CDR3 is TGTGCCAGCAGTTACTCGACAGAGACCCAGTACTTC. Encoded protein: CASSYSTETQYF.

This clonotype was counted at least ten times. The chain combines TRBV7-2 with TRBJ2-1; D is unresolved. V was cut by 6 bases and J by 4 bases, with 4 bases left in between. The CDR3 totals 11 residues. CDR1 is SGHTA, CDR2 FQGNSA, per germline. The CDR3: CASRGYNEQFF. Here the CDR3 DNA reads TGTGCCAGCAGGGGATACAATGAGCAGTTCTTC.

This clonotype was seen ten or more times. The CDR3 loop reads CASSLIGDNEQFF. Here the CDR3 DNA reads TGTGCCAGCAGCTTGATCGGGGACAATGAGCAGTTCTTC. This rearrangement joins TRBV5-5 to TRBJ2-1; a possible D gene is TRBD2 (5 bases). Germline V gives CDR1 SGHKS, CDR2 YYEKEE (reference sequence). There are 13 residues in the CDR3. V was cut by 1 base and J by 5 bases, with 7 bases left in between. The full variable domain, rest sourced from reference TRBV5-5 and TRBJ2-1, is DAGVTQSPTHLIKTRGQQVTLRCSPISGHKSVSWYQQVLGQGPQFIFQYYEKEERGRGNFPDRFSARQFPNYSSELNVNALLLGDSALYLCASSLIGDNEQFFGPGTRLTVL.

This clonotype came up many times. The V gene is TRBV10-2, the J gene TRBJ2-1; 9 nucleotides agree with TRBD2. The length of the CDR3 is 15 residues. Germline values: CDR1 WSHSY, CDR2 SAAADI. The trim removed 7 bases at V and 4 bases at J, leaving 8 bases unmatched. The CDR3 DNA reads TGCGCCAGCAAGAACGCTAGCGGGGAGTACAATGAGCAGTTCTTC. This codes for CASKNASGEYNEQFF.

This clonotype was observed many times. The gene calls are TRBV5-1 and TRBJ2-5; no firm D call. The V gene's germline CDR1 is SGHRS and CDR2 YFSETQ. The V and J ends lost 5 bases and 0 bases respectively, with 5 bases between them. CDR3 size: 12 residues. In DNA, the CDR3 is TGCGCCAGCAGACGGGACCAAGAGACCCAGTACTTC. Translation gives CASRRDQETQYF.

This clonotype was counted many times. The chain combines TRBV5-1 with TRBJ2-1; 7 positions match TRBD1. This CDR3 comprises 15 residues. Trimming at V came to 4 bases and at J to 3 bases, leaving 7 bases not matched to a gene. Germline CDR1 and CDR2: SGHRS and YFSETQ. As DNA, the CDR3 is TGCGCCAGCAGCGTCGGACCAGGGGGCTACAATGAGCAGTTCTTC. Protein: CASSVGPGGYNEQFF.

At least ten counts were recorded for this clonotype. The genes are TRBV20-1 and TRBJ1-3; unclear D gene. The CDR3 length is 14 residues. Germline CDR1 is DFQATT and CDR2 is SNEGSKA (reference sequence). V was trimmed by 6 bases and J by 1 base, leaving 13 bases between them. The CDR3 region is CSAPGLGSGNTIYF. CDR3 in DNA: TGCAGTGCACCCGGTCTGGGGTCTGGAAACACCATATATTTT.

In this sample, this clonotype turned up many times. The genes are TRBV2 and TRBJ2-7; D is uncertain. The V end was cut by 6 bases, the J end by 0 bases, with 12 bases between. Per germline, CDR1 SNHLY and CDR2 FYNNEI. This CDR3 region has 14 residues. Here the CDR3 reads CASSLSLSSYEQYF. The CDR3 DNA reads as TGTGCCAGCAGCCTCAGCTTAAGCTCCTACGAGCAGTACTTC.

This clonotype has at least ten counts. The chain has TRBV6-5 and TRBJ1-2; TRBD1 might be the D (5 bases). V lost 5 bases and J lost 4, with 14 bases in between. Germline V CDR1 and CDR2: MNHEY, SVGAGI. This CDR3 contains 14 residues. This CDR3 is CASSQGTAAYGYTF. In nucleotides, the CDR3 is TGTGCCAGCAGTCAGGGCACGGCGGCCTATGGCTACACCTTC.

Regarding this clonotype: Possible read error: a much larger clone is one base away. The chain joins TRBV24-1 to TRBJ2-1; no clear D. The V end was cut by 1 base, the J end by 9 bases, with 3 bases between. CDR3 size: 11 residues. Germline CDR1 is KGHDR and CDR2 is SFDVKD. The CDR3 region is CATSDFVEQFF. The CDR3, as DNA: TGTGCCACCAGTGATTTTGTTGAGCAGTTCTTC.

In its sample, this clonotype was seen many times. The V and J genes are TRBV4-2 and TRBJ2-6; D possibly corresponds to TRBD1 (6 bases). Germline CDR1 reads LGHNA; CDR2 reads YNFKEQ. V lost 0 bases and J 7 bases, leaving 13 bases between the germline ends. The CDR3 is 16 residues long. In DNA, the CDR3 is TGTGCCAGCAGCCAAGAGGATACAGGGAGTGCCAACGTCCTGACTTTC. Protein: CASSQEDTGSANVLTF.

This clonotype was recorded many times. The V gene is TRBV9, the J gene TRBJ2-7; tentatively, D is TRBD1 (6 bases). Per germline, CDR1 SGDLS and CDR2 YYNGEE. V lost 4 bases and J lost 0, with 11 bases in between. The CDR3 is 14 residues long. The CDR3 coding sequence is TGTGCCAGCAGCCCCGGGACATCCTCCTACGAGCAGTACTTC. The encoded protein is CASSPGTSSYEQYF.

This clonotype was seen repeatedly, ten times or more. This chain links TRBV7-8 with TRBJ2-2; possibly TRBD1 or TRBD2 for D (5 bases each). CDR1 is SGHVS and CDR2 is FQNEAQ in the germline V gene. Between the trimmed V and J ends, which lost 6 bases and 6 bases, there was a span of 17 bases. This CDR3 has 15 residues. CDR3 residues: CASRADGASPGELFF. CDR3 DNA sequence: TGTGCCAGCAGGGCAGACGGGGCATCACCCGGGGAGCTGTTTTTT.

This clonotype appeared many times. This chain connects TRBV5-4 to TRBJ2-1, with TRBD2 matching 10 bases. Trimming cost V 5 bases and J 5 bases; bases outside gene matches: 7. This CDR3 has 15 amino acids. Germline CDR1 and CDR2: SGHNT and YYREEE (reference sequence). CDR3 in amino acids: CASRRTSGINNEQFF. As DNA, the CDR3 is TGTGCCAGCAGGCGGACTAGCGGAATAAACAATGAGCAGTTCTTC.

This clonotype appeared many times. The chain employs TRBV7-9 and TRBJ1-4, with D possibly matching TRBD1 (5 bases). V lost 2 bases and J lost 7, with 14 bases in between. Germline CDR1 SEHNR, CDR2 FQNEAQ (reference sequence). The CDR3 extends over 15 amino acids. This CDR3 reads CASSLPQGHSEKLFF. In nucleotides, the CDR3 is TGTGCCAGCAGCTTACCTCAGGGCCATAGTGAAAAACTGTTTTTT.

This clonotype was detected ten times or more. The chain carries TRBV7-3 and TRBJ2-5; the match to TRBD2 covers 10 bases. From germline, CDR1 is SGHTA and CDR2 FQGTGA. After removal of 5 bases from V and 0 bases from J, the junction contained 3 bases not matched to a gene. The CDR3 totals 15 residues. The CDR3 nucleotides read TGTGCCAGCAGCCTAGCGGGGGTGGACCAAGAGACCCAGTACTTC. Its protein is CASSLAGVDQETQYF.

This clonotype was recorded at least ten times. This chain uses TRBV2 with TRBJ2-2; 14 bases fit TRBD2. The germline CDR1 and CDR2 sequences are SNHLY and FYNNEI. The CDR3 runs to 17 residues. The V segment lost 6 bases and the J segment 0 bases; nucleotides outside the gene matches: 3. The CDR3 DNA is TGTGCCAGCAGCGAGGGACTAGCGGGGGCGAACACCGGGGAGCTGTTTTTT. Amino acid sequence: CASSEGLAGANTGELFF. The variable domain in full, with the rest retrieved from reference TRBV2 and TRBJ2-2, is EPEVTQTPSHQVTQMGQEVILRCVPISNHLYFYWYRQILGQKVEFLVSFYNNEISEKSEIFDDQFSVERPDGSNFTLKIRSTKLEDSAMYFCASSEGLAGANTGELFFGEGSRLTVL.

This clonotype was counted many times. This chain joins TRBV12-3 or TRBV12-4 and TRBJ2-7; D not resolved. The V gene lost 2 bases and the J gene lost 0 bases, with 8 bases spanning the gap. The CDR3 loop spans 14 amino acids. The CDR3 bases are TGTGCCAGCAGTTTAAGCTATTCCTCCTACGAGCAGTACTTC. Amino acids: CASSLSYSSYEQYF.

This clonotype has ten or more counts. The CDR3 DNA sequence: TGTGCCAGCTCACCAGAGGCAGGGAGTCAGCCCCAGCATTTT. This translates into CASSPEAGSQPQHF. The V gene is TRBV18, the J gene TRBJ1-5; perhaps TRBD1 as D (5 bases). The V gene's germline CDR1 is KGHSH and CDR2 LQKENI. Between the trimmed V and J ends, which lost 2 bases and 6 bases, there was a span of 11 bases. The CDR3 totals 14 residues.